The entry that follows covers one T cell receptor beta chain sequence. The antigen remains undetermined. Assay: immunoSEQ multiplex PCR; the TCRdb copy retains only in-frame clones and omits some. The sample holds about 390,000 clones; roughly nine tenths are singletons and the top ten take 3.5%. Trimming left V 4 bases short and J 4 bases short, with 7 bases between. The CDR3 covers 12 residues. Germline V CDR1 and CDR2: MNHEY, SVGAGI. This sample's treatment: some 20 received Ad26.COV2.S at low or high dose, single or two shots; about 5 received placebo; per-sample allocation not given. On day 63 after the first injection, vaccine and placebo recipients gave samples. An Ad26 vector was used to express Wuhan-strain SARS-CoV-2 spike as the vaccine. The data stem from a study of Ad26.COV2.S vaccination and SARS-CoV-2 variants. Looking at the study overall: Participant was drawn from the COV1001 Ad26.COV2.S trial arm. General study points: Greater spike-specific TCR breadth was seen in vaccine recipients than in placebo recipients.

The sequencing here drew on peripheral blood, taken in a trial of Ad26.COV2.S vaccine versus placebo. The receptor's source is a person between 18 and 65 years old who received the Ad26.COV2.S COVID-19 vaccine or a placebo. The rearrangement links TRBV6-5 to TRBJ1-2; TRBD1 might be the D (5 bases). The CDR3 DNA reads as TGTGCCAGCAGTTCGGGGACCTATGGCTACACCTTC. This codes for CASSSGTYGYTF.